This passage covers 13 T cell receptor beta chains from one sample sequenced in a study of OX40 agonist ivuxolimab in advanced cancers. Libraries were built with the immunoSEQ multiplex PCR assay. The immuneACCESS repertoire file appears here via TCRdb, limited to in-frame rearrangements. These files lack a portion of the clones; in checked studies, under half of the deficit traces to unresolved V genes, and the cause of the others is not known. The sample table records some 64,000 clones; more than 90% of these occur just once. 0.5% to 0.75% of the sample is held by the ten biggest clonotypes. The material was CD4+ or CD8+ T cells sorted from blood, obtained in a trial of the OX40 agonist ivuxolimab. The receptors derive from an adult with an advanced solid tumor such as melanoma, head and neck, liver or kidney cancer.

The chain employs TRBV5-1 and TRBJ1-3, with no clear D. V was pared by 0 bases and J by 1 base, with 5 bases between. The CDR3 extends over 14 amino acids. Germline CDR1 reads SGHRS; CDR2 reads YFSETQ. CDR3 residues: CASSLGTSGNTIYF. The CDR3 coding sequence is TGCGCCAGCAGCTTGGGGACGTCTGGAAACACCATATATTTT.

This chain connects TRBV6-1 to TRBJ2-5, with 15 bases aligning to TRBD2. Germline loops: CDR1 MNHNS, CDR2 SASEGT. After removal of 4 bases from V and 4 bases from J, the junction contained 1 base not matched to a gene. There are 15 residues in the CDR3. CDR3 sequence: CASSAGLAGGETQYF. CDR3 bases: TGTGCCAGCAGTGCGGGACTAGCGGGGGGAGAGACCCAGTACTTC.

V usage is TRBV19 and J usage is TRBJ1-4; D is undetermined. The length of the CDR3 is 15 residues. The V and J ends lost 1 base and 2 bases respectively, with 8 bases between them. Germline assignment: CDR1 LNHDA and CDR2 SQIVND (reference sequence). Written as DNA, the CDR3 is TGTGCCAGTAGTATAGCGGGCAGGACTAATGAAAAACTGTTTTTT. Its translation: CASSIAGRTNEKLFF.

This chain joins TRBV19 and TRBJ1-2; no clear D gene. V gave up 5 bases and J gave up 4 bases, with 11 bases separating them. The CDR3 length is 13 residues. Germline-derived CDR1 and CDR2 are LNHDA and SQIVND (reference sequence). CDR3 in DNA: TGTGCCAGTAGTGCGGACCGCTTCTATGGCTACACCTTC. Translated: CASSADRFYGYTF. The entire variable domain, with the rest obtained from reference TRBV19 and TRBJ1-2, is as follows: DGGITQSPKYLFRKEGQNVTLSCEQNLNHDAMYWYRQDPGQGLRLIYYSQIVNDFQKGDIAEGYSVSREKKESFPLTVTSAQKNPTAFYLCASSADRFYGYTFGSGTRLTVV.

The V gene is TRBV6-5, the J gene TRBJ2-7, with D perhaps assigned TRBD1 or TRBD2 (6 bases each). This CDR3 has 15 residues. The V and J ends lost 7 bases and 0 bases respectively, with 16 bases between them. Germline CDR1 and CDR2: MNHEY and SVGAGI. The CDR3 DNA reads as TGTGCCAGCACCGAGGGGGACTGGAGCTCCTACGAGCAGTACTTC. This gives the protein CASTEGDWSSYEQYF.

Only a few counts were recorded for this clone. The chain is built from TRBV9 and TRBJ1-1; 7 bases are shared with TRBD1. The ends lost 4 bases at V and 1 base at J; junction bases unmatched: 10. This CDR3 has 16 amino acids. Germline CDR1 SGDLS, CDR2 YYNGEE. The CDR3 coding sequence is TGTGCCAGCAGCTTATCCTCGGGACAGCAGAACACTGAAGCTTTCTTT. Translated: CASSLSSGQQNTEAFF.

This clone was counted a single time. The chain joins TRBV29-1 to TRBJ2-4; D gene uncertain. Trimming removed 0 bases at V and 12 bases at J, with 12 bases between. The CDR3 spans 12 residues. Germline V lookup: CDR1 SQVTM, CDR2 ANQGSEA. The CDR3 DNA is TGCAGCGTTGAAGATTCAGGCCCTACTCAGTACTTC. As protein: CSVEDSGPTQYF.

This clone is a singleton in its sample. The chain links TRBV7-3 to TRBJ2-7, with 11 bases that match TRBD1. From germline, CDR1 is SGHTA and CDR2 FQGTGA. V lost 8 bases and J lost 7; bases outside the gene matches: 10. This CDR3 is built from 14 residues. The CDR3 region has the DNA TGTGCCAGCCTTCCCGGACAGGGGGCGGGGGAGCAGTACTTC. Amino acid sequence: CASLPGQGAGEQYF.

The chain uses TRBV5-1 and TRBJ2-2; 9 nucleotides agree with TRBD1. This CDR3 comprises 15 residues. With 2 bases clipped from V and 5 bases from J, the junction kept 4 bases outside the gene matches. The germline gives CDR1 SGHRS, CDR2 YFSETQ. The CDR3 is CASSFRDRATGELFF. The DNA of the CDR3 is TGCGCCAGCAGCTTCCGGGACAGGGCTACCGGGGAGCTGTTTTTT.

V gene TRBV6-1 combines with J gene TRBJ1-2; tentatively, D is TRBD1 (5 bases). CDR1 and CDR2 (germline): MNHNS, SASEGT. The CDR3 sequence is 13 residues long. V lost 5 bases, J lost 3 bases, and 10 bases lay in between. CDR3 sequence: CASSFSTDYGYTF. The CDR3 DNA sequence: TGTGCCAGCAGTTTCTCGACAGACTATGGCTACACCTTC.

J is TRBJ2-7 and V is TRBV30, with 9 bases that match TRBD2. The CDR3 spans 14 residues. Germline-derived CDR1 and CDR2 are GTSNPN and SVGIG (reference sequence). V shed 3 bases and J 5 bases; nucleotides not matched to a gene: 8. The DNA of the CDR3 is TGTGCCTGGAGGGGAATGGGACTAGCCCACGAGCAGTACTTC. This translates into CAWRGMGLAHEQYF.

This chain connects TRBV6-8 to TRBJ2-6; D call uncertain. In germline, CDR1 is MNHGY, CDR2 SAAAGT. The CDR3 extends over 10 amino acids. Trimming shortened V by 10 bases and J by 8 bases, and 6 bases separated the two germline ends. The CDR3 region has the DNA TGTGCCACTCTGACCAACGTCCTGACTTTC. It encodes CATLTNVLTF.

CDR3 DNA: TGTGCCAGCAGCCTAAAACGGACAGAAGTTTACCAAGAGACCCAGTACTTC. As protein: CASSLKRTEVYQETQYF. The chain couples TRBV7-9 to TRBJ2-5, with a possible D match to TRBD1 (6 bases). This CDR3 region has 17 residues. V was pared by 5 bases and J by 0 bases, with 19 bases between. The V gene's germline CDR1 is SEHNR and CDR2 FQNEAQ (reference sequence).